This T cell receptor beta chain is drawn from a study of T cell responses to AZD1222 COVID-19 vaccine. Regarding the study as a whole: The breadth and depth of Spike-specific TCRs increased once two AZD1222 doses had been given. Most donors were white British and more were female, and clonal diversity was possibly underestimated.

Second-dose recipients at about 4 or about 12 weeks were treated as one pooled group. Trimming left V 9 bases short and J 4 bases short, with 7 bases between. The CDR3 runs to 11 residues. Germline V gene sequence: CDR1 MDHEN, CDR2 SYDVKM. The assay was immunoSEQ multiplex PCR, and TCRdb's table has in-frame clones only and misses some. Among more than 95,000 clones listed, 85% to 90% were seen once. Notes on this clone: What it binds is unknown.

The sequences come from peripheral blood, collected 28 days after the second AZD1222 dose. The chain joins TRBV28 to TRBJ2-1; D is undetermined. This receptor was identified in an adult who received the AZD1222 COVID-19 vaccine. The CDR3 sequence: CARSTYNEQFF. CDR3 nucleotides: TGTGCCAGGTCGACTTACAATGAGCAGTTCTTC.